This T cell receptor (beta chain) was identified in a study of T cells in Graves' hyperthyroidism and ophthalmopathy. Study-wide findings and caveats: For ophthalmopathy, model prediction preceded onset by a median 6.5 months.

Stability of Graves' hyperthyroidism was defined as absent ophthalmopathy progression within 18 months. PBMCs were obtained from 10 ml fresh peripheral blood. This clonotype was seen at least ten times. What it recognizes is unknown. The CDR3 runs to 18 residues. V lost 4 bases and J 8 bases, leaving 27 bases between the germline ends. The germline gives CDR1 SGHTA, CDR2 FQGNSA. The CDR3 regions of TCR beta were amplified from RNA transcripts. The HTBI primer set served for first-round RT-PCR of the TCR CDR3. TCRdb reanalysed the multiplex PCR reads using MiXCR and keeps one entry per CDR3 protein. The table shows hundreds of thousands of distinct CDR3 sequences, with about 15% occurring only once.

The chain recombines TRBV7-2 with TRBJ2-1; perhaps TRBD2 as D (6 bases). This clonotype was obtained from a woman in her late teens or twenties with Graves' hyperthyroidism. Source material: blood. CDR3 sequence: CASSSDKKRWRAADEQFF. The CDR3 coding sequence is TGTGCCAGCAGCTCGGACAAGAAAAGGTGGAGGGCCGCCGATGAGCAGTTCTTC.